This entry lists 2 T cell receptor beta chains sequenced from one sample in a study of blood T cell repertoires in COVID-19. Only in-frame clones appear in the TCRdb table, and some are missing; sequencing was by immunoSEQ multiplex PCR. The data show fewer than 250,000 clones, about 88% seen once. Sequenced: peripheral blood. Receptors originate from a man in his sixties or seventies with acute or convalescent COVID-19.

The rearrangement joins TRBV7-9 to TRBJ1-2, with D tentatively TRBD1 (5 bases). Germline CDR1 SEHNR, CDR2 FQNEAQ (reference sequence). V lost 2 bases and J lost 6, with 13 bases in between. The CDR3 has 14 residues. The CDR3 is CASSLTQGGHGYTF. CDR3 bases: TGTGCCAGCAGCTTAACCCAGGGAGGGCATGGCTACACCTTC.

The chain has TRBV11-1 and TRBJ2-2; the D gene is possibly TRBD1 (6 bases). Trimming left V 5 bases short and J 1 base short, with 8 bases between. Germline loops: CDR1 SGHAT, CDR2 FQDESV (reference sequence). The CDR3 spans 14 residues. The CDR3 region is CASSPGQNTGELFF. The DNA of the CDR3 is TGTGCCAGCAGCCCGGGACAGAACACCGGGGAGCTGTTTTTT.